This T cell receptor beta chain emerged from a study of PD-L1 blockade in urothelial cancer. Study-wide background: Patients had been given 0 to 3 earlier chemotherapy regimens.

From germline, CDR1 is SGHRS and CDR2 YFSETQ. CDR3 length: 16 amino acids. The V and J ends lost 0 bases and 2 bases respectively, with 14 bases between them. Time point noted: pretreatment peripheral blood. Added to each PCR by spiking were synthetic TCR analog templates. TCRdb's copy holds only in-frame clones and misses some; the assay was immunoSEQ multiplex PCR. The sample holds approximately 55,000 clones, around 84% seen once. This clone was seen just once. This TCR derives from a man aged 55 to 70 with urothelial cancer. This chain links TRBV5-1 with TRBJ2-5; D possibly corresponds to TRBD1 (6 bases). Sequences were derived from PBMCs, sampled around atezolizumab (anti-PD-L1) treatment. CDR3 in amino acids: CASSLARLDSQETQYF. CDR3 sequence (DNA): TGCGCCAGCAGCTTGGCTCGACTGGACAGTCAAGAGACCCAGTACTTC.